The entry below gives a single T cell receptor beta chain sequence along with its context. As yet, its antigen is unknown. Germline V gene data show CDR1 as SGHTA and CDR2 as FQGNSA. V was pared by 11 bases and J by 4 bases, with 26 bases between. This CDR3 region has 16 residues. Then a second PCR, running about 6 to 12 cycles, was carried out with a sample-barcoded 5' primer and a J-beta primer mix. A template-switch adaptor with 12 random nucleotides tagged each cDNA molecule. MiXCR, applied by TCRdb to the 5' RACE reads, yields one record per CDR3 protein. Among 700,000 to 850,000 distinct CDR3 sequences listed, around half were seen once. Per sample, a minimum of 6.5 million PBMCs were isolated. This entry is derived from a study of blood T cells in healthy people across ages. Turning to the study itself: T cells yielded about one barcoded beta molecule per two cells through template switching.

Study observations and caveats: Fewer expanded clones and more diversity marked long-lived versus aged donors.

Source material: blood. This chain links TRBV7-2 with TRBJ1-2, with no clear D. The sequence was obtained from an elderly man in good health. The CDR3 DNA reads as TGTGCCGCCTCGAGGGCGGATCCGAGGGCCCCCTATGGCTACACCTTC. Its translation: CAASRADPRAPYGYTF.